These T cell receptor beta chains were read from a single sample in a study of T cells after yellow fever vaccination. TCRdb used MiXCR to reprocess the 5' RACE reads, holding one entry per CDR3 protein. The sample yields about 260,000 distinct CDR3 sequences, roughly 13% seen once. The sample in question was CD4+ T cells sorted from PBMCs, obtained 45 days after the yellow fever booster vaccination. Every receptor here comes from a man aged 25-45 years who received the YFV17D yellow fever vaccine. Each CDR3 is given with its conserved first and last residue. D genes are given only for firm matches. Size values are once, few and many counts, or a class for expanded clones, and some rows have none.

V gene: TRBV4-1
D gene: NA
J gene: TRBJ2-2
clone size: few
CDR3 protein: CASSLSRFGSANTGELFF
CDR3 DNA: TGCGCCAGCAGCCTCAGTCGTTTTGGCAGCGCGAACACCGGGGAGCTGTTTTTT

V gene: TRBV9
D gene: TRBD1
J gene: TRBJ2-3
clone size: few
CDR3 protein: CASSVARDRDPDTQYF
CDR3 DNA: TGTGCCAGCAGCGTAGCGAGGGACAGGGATCCAGATACGCAGTATTTT

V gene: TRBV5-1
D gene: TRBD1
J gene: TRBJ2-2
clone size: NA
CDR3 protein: CASSQDRGVTGELFF
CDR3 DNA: TGCGCCAGCAGCCAGGACAGGGGAGTGACCGGGGAGCTGTTTTTT

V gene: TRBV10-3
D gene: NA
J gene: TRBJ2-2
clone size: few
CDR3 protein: CAIGTDTGELFF
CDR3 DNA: TGTGCCATCGGGACGGACACCGGGGAGCTGTTTTTT

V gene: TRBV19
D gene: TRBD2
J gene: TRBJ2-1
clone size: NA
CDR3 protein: CASSISGAGFYNEQFF
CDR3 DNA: TGTGCCAGTAGTATTTCAGGAGCGGGATTTTACAATGAGCAGTTCTTC

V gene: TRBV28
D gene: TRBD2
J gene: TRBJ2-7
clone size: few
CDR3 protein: CASSNPGLAIYEQYF
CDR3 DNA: TGTGCCAGCAGCAACCCGGGACTAGCGATTTACGAGCAGTACTTC

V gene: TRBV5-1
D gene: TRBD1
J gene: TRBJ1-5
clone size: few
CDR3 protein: CASSLDGTGSQPQHF
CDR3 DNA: TGCGCCAGCAGCTTGGATGGGACAGGGAGTCAGCCCCAGCATTTT

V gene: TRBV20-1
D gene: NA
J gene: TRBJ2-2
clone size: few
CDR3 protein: CSVKATLDTGELFF
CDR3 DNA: TGCAGTGTCAAAGCGACTCTGGACACCGGGGAGCTGTTTTTT

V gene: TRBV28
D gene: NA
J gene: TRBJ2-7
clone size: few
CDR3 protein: CASSSGQFYEQYF
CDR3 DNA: TGTGCCAGCAGTTCTGGACAGTTCTACGAGCAGTACTTC

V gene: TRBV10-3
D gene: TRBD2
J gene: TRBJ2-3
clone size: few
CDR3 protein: CAISTSGRGADTQYF
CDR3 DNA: TGTGCCATCAGCACTAGCGGGAGAGGGGCAGATACGCAGTATTTT

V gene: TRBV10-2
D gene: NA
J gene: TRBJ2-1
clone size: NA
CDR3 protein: CASRGANEQFF
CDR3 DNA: TGCGCCAGCAGAGGGGCCAATGAGCAGTTCTTC

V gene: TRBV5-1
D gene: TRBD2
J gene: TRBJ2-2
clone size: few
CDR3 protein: CASSSGLAGLAGELFF
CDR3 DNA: TGCGCCAGCAGCTCAGGACTAGCGGGATTGGCCGGGGAGCTGTTTTTT

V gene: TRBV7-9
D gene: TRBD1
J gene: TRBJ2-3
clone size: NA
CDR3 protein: CASSLLGTGVPDTQYF
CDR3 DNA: TGTGCCAGCAGCTTACTCGGGACAGGGGTCCCAGATACGCAGTATTTT

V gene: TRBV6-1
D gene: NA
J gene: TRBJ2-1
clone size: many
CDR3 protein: CASSRSRSYSSYNEQFF
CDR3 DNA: TGTGCCAGCAGTCGAAGCCGCTCCTATAGCTCCTACAATGAGCAGTTCTTC

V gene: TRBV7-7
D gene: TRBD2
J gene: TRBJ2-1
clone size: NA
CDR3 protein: CASSLEREVNEQFF
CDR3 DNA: TGTGCTAGCAGCTTAGAACGGGAGGTCAATGAGCAGTTCTTC

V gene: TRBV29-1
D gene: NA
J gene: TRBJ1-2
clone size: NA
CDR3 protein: CSVDSYGYTF
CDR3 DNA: TGCAGCGTTGACAGCTATGGCTACACCTTC

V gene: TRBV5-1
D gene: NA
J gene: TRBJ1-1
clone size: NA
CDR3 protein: CASSLEGTQTEAFF
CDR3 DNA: TGCGCCAGCAGCTTGGAGGGGACACAGACTGAAGCTTTCTTT

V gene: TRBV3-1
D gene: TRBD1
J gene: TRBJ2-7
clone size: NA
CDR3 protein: CASSLRGTGDNEQYF
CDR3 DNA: TGTGCCAGCAGCCTCCGAGGGACAGGGGATAACGAGCAGTACTTC

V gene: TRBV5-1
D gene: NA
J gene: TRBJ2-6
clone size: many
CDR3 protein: CASRRGLTLDVLTF
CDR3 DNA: TGCGCCAGCAGGCGGGGACTCACTCTGGACGTCCTGACTTTC

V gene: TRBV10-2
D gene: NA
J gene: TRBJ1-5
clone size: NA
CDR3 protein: CASSEWETYSNQPQHF
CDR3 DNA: TGCGCCAGCAGTGAATGGGAAACCTATAGCAATCAGCCCCAGCATTTT

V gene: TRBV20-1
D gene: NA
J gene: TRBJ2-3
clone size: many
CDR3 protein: CSARVQVDTQYF
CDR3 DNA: TGCAGTGCTAGAGTCCAAGTTGATACGCAGTATTTT

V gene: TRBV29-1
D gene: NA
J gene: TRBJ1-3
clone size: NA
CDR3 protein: CSVILGRGNTIYF
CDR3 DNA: TGCAGCGTTATACTTGGGCGCGGAAACACCATATATTTT

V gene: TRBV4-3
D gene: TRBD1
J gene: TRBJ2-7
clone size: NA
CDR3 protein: CASSQAPQGAYEQYF
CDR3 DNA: TGCGCCAGCAGCCAGGCCCCACAGGGGGCTTACGAGCAGTACTTC

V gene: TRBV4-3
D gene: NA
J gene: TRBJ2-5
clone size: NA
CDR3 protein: CASSHQGLEETQYF
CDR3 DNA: TGCGCCAGCAGCCATCAGGGTCTGGAAGAGACCCAGTACTTC

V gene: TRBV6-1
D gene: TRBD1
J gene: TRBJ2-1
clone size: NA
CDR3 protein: CASRSLTGTNEQFF
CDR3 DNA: TGTGCCAGCAGATCCCTGACAGGGACCAATGAGCAGTTCTTC

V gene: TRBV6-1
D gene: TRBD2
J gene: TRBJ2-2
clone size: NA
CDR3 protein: CASRIAGGTGELFF
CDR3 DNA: TGTGCCAGCAGGATAGCGGGAGGTACCGGGGAGCTGTTTTTT

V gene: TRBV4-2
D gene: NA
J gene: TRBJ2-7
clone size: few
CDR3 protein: CASSPLGGQYEQYF
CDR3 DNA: TGTGCCAGCAGCCCTCTCGGCGGCCAATACGAGCAGTACTTC

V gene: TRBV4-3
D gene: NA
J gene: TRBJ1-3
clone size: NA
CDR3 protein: CASSQGSGQAAGNTIYF
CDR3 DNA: TGCGCCAGCAGCCAAGGATCCGGGCAGGCTGCGGGAAACACCATATATTTT

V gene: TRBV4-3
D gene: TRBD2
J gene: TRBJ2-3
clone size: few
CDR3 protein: CASSQDGTSGRYTDTQYF
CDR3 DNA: TGCGCCAGCAGCCAAGATGGGACTAGCGGGAGATACACAGATACGCAGTATTTT

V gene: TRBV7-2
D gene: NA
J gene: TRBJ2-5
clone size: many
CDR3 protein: CASSLEGGETQYF
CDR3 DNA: TGTGCCAGCAGCTTGGAGGGGGGAGAGACCCAGTACTTC